This entry is about one T cell receptor (beta chain). TCRdb keeps only in-frame clones here, not all; method: immunoSEQ multiplex PCR. The data contain 98,000 or so clones, more than 75% of them singletons. This sample is part of a study of control samples from healthy donors and cancer patients. V gave up 7 bases and J gave up 7 bases; unmatched junction bases: 7. CDR3 size: 12 residues. The V and J genes are TRBV12-3 or TRBV12-4 and TRBJ2-7; TRBD2 aligns across 7 bases. Sequencing was done on a sample of blood. The TCR comes from a man aged 60 to 75 in good health. The CDR3 region has the DNA TGTGCCAGCACCTGGGGAGCGGGAGAGCAGTACTTC. Residues: CASTWGAGEQYF.